This T cell receptor beta chain is from a study of human T cells and chemical hapten exposure. Study-level background: An area of 2 cm by approximately 2 cm on upper inner arm skin received 2% DPC for sensitization. Notes on the study in general: TCRs whose frequency exceeded 1 in 1000 remained the same following DPC sensitization.

Time point defined: pre-sensitization, week 0. The treatment was: therapeutic diphenylcyclopropenone sensitization with weekly scalp DPC. TCRdb reanalysed the RACE reads using MiXCR and keeps one entry per CDR3 protein. The sample contains 250,000 or so distinct CDR3 sequences, around 7.7% of which appear only once. CDR1 is SGHVS and CDR2 is FQNEAQ in the germline V gene. Trimming left V 3 bases short and J 1 base short, with 10 bases between. This CDR3 has 15 residues. This clonotype was seen at least ten times. Its antigen remains unidentified. The source is a man in his late teens or twenties with alopecia areata. Some clones in this sample may be carry-over from other donors' samples. The chain joins TRBV7-8 to TRBJ2-1, with a weak D call TRBD2 (5 bases). Sequenced material: whole blood, taken in connection with sensitization to the hapten diphenylcyclopropenone (DPC). CDR3 nucleotide sequence: TGTGCCAGCAGCTTTAGCGTACTATCCTACAATGAGCAGTTCTTC. Protein product: CASSFSVLSYNEQFF.